Sequencing of this T cell receptor beta chain was carried out in a study of blood T cell repertoires in COVID-19. Germline trimming cut 2 bases from V and 2 bases from J; bases unmatched to any gene: 5. CDR1 and CDR2 from the germline V gene are SGHKS and YYEKEE (reference sequence). The CDR3 is made up of 15 amino acids. Assay: immunoSEQ multiplex PCR; the TCRdb copy retains only in-frame clones and omits some. This table has 210,000 or so clones, roughly 80% appearing once. V gene TRBV5-5 combines with J gene TRBJ2-5, with 8 bases lining up with TRBD1. Sequencing used peripheral blood. This receptor was taken from a woman older than 75 with active or convalescent COVID-19. The CDR3 is CASSFWDRLQETQYF. The DNA for the CDR3 is TGTGCCAGCAGCTTCTGGGACAGGCTTCAAGAGACCCAGTACTTC.